This record concerns one T cell receptor (beta chain) sequence. This table comes from immunoSEQ multiplex PCR, and its TCRdb copy is limited to in-frame clones, with some not included. Of approximately 72,000 clones in the sample, around nine tenths were seen once. These data originate in a study of blood T cell repertoires in COVID-19. The V gene's germline CDR1 is KGHDR and CDR2 SFDVKD. CDR3 length: 18 amino acids. Between the trimmed V and J ends, which lost 3 bases and 5 bases, there was a span of 24 bases. The rearrangement uses TRBV24-1 and TRBJ2-5; tentatively, D is TRBD2 (6 bases). The sequenced sample was peripheral blood. The origin of this receptor is a man in his 60s with acute or convalescent COVID-19. In DNA, the CDR3 is TGTGCCACCAGTGATAGCCGGTCAGACGGGGGTCGTCGGGAGACCCAGTACTTC. Protein sequence: CATSDSRSDGGRRETQYF.